The entry that follows covers one T cell receptor beta chain sequence. Its target antigen remains unknown. The record has no base qualities; no much larger clone is one base away. The data belong to a study of CD8 T cells in ankylosing spondylitis (dated by TCRdb to about 2017). For the wider study: The study profiled T cell receptor beta repertoires in healthy donors and ankylosing spondylitis patients to find disease-linked TCR variants. The full study cohort comprised 20 to 25 ankylosing spondylitis patients and around 100 healthy donors. Peripheral blood was sampled, and synovial fluid was also collected from ankylosing spondylitis patients.

The sequencer was an Illumina HiSeq 2500. TCR beta libraries were prepared by quantitative 5'-RACE with molecular barcodes. In the authors' own workflow: To identify disease-linked TCR variants, a new computational method was used, one built on a probabilistic model of VDJ rearrangement. The public reads were reprocessed in TCRdb via fastp at Q25 and MiXCR, keeping in-frame beta chains. Identical CDR3 protein sequences are pooled into one entry, listed with their most common genes and DNA. The V and J calls here are based on TCRdb, not the publication. The sample data list more than 600,000 distinct CDR3 sequences, and roughly 20% of these were observed just once. Together, the top ten hold 19% of the sample. General study outcomes and caveats: In peripheral blood, the disease-linked clones were found at relatively low frequencies and had a CD8+ phenotype. Some motif variants were previously reported in synovial fluid and blood of reactive arthritis patients, suggesting common disease-initiation mechanisms. According to the report, matched synovial fluid samples from ankylosing spondylitis patients were significantly enriched for the disease-linked clones. Blood from ankylosing spondylitis patients appeared to be characterized by a TCR beta motif composed of about eight highly homologous amino acid variants.

The sequencing sample was made of blood, either unsorted or a sorted T cell fraction (not recorded which). The TCR comes from a male donor with ankylosing spondylitis.

CDR3 region: CASSQDRDLSYEQYF. In nucleotides, the sequence is TGTGCCAGCAGCCAAGACCGGGACTTATCCTACGAGCAGTACTTC. This receptor chain uses TRBV11-2 and TRBJ2-7; the D gene is possibly TRBD2, with 6 bases matching. Taken from cysteine to phenylalanine, the CDR3 has 15 residues. The only DNA kept is the CDR3, 45 bases in frame from the first base. V is shortened by 5 bases, J by 1 base, and the region joining them spans 15 bases. The CDR1 and CDR2 encoded by the germline V gene are SGHAT and FQNNGV. Supplemented by the reference TRBV11-2 and TRBJ2-7 proteins around the CDR3, the complete variable domain is EAGVAQSPRYKIIEKRQSVAFWCNPISGHATLYWYQQILGQGPKLLIQFQNNGVVDDSQLPKDRFSAERLKGVDSTLKIQPAKLEDSAVYLCASSQDRDLSYEQYFGPGTRLTVT.